These 16 T cell receptor beta chains were all obtained from the same sample, sequenced in a study of a mutant IDH1 vaccine in newly diagnosed glioma. Time point denoted: week 5, during vaccination. Vaccinated patients received 300 ug of mutant IDH1 20-mer peptide per dose, with topical imiquimod. What these receptors recognize is not known. The data were produced by immunoSEQ multiplex PCR, yet TCRdb's version contains in-frame clones alone and is incomplete. The data show 56,000 or so clones, around four fifths seen once. The specimen comprised PBMCs, sampled from a glioma patient whose treatment included an IDH1 peptide vaccine. Receptor source: a woman between 40 and 55 years old with glioma.

The chain has TRBV30 and TRBJ1-4; D not resolved. The V end lost 4 bases, the J end lost 5 bases, and 17 bases lay between the germline ends. The CDR3 runs to 15 residues. The germline CDR1 and CDR2 sequences are GTSNPN and SVGIG (reference sequence). Here the CDR3 DNA reads TGTGCCTGGATCCCTGGTTGGCCTCGAAATGAAAAACTGTTTTTT. Protein: CAWIPGWPRNEKLFF.

This clone has only one observation. The rearrangement links TRBV30 to TRBJ1-2; D unclear. Looked up from germline, CDR1 is GTSNPN and CDR2 is SVGIG (reference sequence). The CDR3 consists of 15 residues. Between the trimmed V and J ends, which lost 0 bases and 4 bases, there was a span of 15 bases. In nucleotides, the CDR3 is TGTGCCTGGAGTGTAGTCACTGCAGTTTCCTATGGCTACACCTTC. The encoded protein is CAWSVVTAVSYGYTF.

The gene calls are TRBV7-8 and TRBJ2-4, with D possibly being TRBD1 or TRBD2 (5 bases each). Trimming left V 5 bases short and J 0 bases short, with 11 bases between. Germline CDR1 SGHVS, CDR2 FQNEAQ. The CDR3 is made up of 15 amino acids. The CDR3 here is CASSPEGLAKNIQYF. CDR3 DNA sequence: TGTGCCAGCAGCCCTGAGGGGCTAGCCAAAAACATTCAGTACTTC.

This chain connects TRBV14 to TRBJ1-3; D unclear. CDR1 and CDR2 (germline): SGHDN, FVKESK. The germline V and J ends were trimmed by 1 base and 0 bases, with 7 bases remaining between them. This CDR3 has 15 amino acids. CDR3 nucleotide sequence: TGTGCCAGCAGCCAAGTTGCGAACTCTGGAAACACCATATATTTT. It translates to CASSQVANSGNTIYF.

The chain is built from TRBV19 and TRBJ1-5; the D gene is possibly TRBD1 (5 bases). V lost 3 bases, J lost 1 base, and 10 bases lay in between. The CDR3 loop spans 15 amino acids. Germline values: CDR1 LNHDA, CDR2 SQIVND (reference sequence). CDR3 DNA: TGTGCCAGTAGTATGTTGGCAGGGAGCAATCAGCCCCAGCATTTT. Translation: CASSMLAGSNQPQHF.

The J gene is TRBJ2-7, the V gene TRBV6-1, with TRBD2 as a possible D gene (5 bases). V lost 0 bases to trimming and J lost 5 bases, with 8 bases between them. Germline CDR1 MNHNS, CDR2 SASEGT. This CDR3 spans 13 amino acids. The CDR3 region has the DNA TGTGCCAGCAGTGAAGCTCAGAGGGACGAGCAGTACTTC. Translating it yields CASSEAQRDEQYF.

This chain links TRBV2 with TRBJ1-5, with TRBD1 as a possible D gene (6 bases). There are 14 residues in the CDR3. The germline V and J ends were trimmed by 6 bases and 2 bases, with 11 bases remaining between them. Per the germline V gene, CDR1 is SNHLY and CDR2 is FYNNEI. CDR3 DNA: TGTGCCAGCAGGGACAGATGGGGCAATCAGCCCCAGCATTTT. Amino acid sequence: CASRDRWGNQPQHF.

The chain couples TRBV29-1 to TRBJ2-6; D perhaps matches TRBD2 (5 bases). The germline V gene encodes CDR1 SQVTM and CDR2 ANQGSEA. CDR3 size: 15 residues. Between the trimmed V and J ends, which lost 6 bases and 2 bases, there was a span of 14 bases. The CDR3 here is CSVPTLGAGANVLTF. The DNA of the CDR3 is TGCAGCGTGCCTACTCTCGGGGCTGGGGCCAACGTCCTGACTTTC.

The rearrangement joins TRBV27 to TRBJ1-1; D is undetermined. The germline V gene encodes CDR1 MNHEY and CDR2 SMNVEV (reference sequence). This CDR3 has 13 residues. Trimming took off 5 bases at V and 3 bases at J, with 10 bases between the two ends. This chain's CDR3 is CASSRGRYTEAFF. CDR3 DNA sequence: TGTGCCAGCAGTCGAGGACGGTACACTGAAGCTTTCTTT.

A few counts support this clone. The chain carries TRBV4-1 and TRBJ2-1; 7 nucleotides align to TRBD1. Trimming took 6 bases from V and 0 from J; bases not matched to a gene: 5. Germline loops: CDR1 MGHRA, CDR2 YSYEKL. The CDR3 loop spans 15 amino acids. The DNA for the CDR3 is TGCGCCAGCAGTCCGGGACAGAGCTCCTACAATGAGCAGTTCTTC. Translated, it gives CASSPGQSSYNEQFF.

The chain combines TRBV29-1 with TRBJ1-4, with TRBD1 matching 7 bases. J gave up 6 bases and V 8 bases, and 9 bases lay outside the gene matches. The CDR3 has 13 amino acids. Per germline, CDR1 SQVTM and CDR2 ANQGSEA. CDR3 in amino acids: CSFRQGRYEKLFF. The CDR3 DNA follows: TGCAGCTTTCGACAGGGACGGTATGAAAAACTGTTTTTT.

The J gene is TRBJ2-1, the V gene TRBV4-2; tentatively, D is TRBD1 (6 bases). The CDR3 has 15 residues. Looked up from germline, CDR1 is LGHNA and CDR2 is YNFKEQ. Trimming shortened V by 3 bases and J by 9 bases, and 18 bases separated the two germline ends. The CDR3 protein is CASSQTGSGGTEQFF. The CDR3 bases are TGTGCCAGCAGCCAGACCGGGTCTGGGGGCACTGAGCAGTTCTTC.

The chain is built from TRBV7-9 and TRBJ2-2, with TRBD2 matching 8 bases. With 5 bases clipped from V and 7 bases from J, the junction kept 12 bases outside the gene matches. Germline CDR1 is SEHNR and CDR2 is FQNEAQ (reference sequence). CDR3 length equals 16 residues. CDR3 coding DNA: TGTGCCAGCAGCCCCCCGGGAGGGCAGGTCTACGGGGAGCTGTTTTTT. Translating it yields CASSPPGGQVYGELFF.

This sequence joins TRBV7-9 and TRBJ2-5; the D gene could be TRBD1 or TRBD2 (6 bases each). From germline, CDR1 is SEHNR and CDR2 FQNEAQ (reference sequence). The CDR3 runs to 16 residues. V gave up 2 bases and J gave up 4 bases, with 17 bases separating them. The CDR3 nucleotides are TGTGCCAGCAGCTTACTCACTGGGGGGCTACGAGAGACCCAGTACTTC. Translated: CASSLLTGGLRETQYF.

The V call is TRBV2, the J call TRBJ2-5; D not resolved. Germline assignment: CDR1 SNHLY and CDR2 FYNNEI. The length of the CDR3 is 13 residues. V lost 7 bases and J 2 bases, leaving 11 bases between the germline ends. CDR3 nucleotides: TGTGCCAGCACTCGAGCCCGACAAGAGACCCAGTACTTC. Amino acids: CASTRARQETQYF.

The gene calls are TRBV7-9 and TRBJ2-7, with D uncertain. Per the germline V gene, CDR1 is SEHNR and CDR2 is FQNEAQ (reference sequence). V was pared by 5 bases and J by 3 bases, with 26 bases between. The CDR3 totals 18 residues. This CDR3 is CASSLDPLESPRRYEQYF. In DNA form, the CDR3 reads TGTGCCAGCAGCCTCGATCCACTTGAATCTCCCAGACGCTACGAGCAGTACTTC. Full variable domain (rest looked up from reference TRBV7-9 and TRBJ2-7): DTGVSQNPRHKITKRGQNVTFRCDPISEHNRLYWYRQTLGQGPEFLTYFQNEAQLEKSRLLSDRFSAERPKGSFSTLEIQRTEQGDSAMYLCASSLDPLESPRRYEQYFGPGTRLTVT.